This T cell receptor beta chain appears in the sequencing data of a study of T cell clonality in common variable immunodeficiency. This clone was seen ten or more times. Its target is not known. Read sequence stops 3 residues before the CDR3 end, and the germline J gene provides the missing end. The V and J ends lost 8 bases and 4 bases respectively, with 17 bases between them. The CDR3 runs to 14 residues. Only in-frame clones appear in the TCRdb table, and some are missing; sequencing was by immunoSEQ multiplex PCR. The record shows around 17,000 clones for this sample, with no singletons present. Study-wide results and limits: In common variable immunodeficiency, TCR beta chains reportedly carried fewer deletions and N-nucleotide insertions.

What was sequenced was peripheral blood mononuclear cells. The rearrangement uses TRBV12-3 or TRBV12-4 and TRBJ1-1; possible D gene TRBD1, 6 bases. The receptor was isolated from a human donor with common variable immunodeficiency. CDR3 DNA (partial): TGTGCCAGCGTAATTTCAGGGGTGGGCACTGAA. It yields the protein CASVISGVGTE. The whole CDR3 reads CASVISGVGTEAFF.